These T cell receptor beta chains were read from a single sample in a study of blood T cell repertoires in COVID-19. Some clones are missing from TCRdb's copy, which holds only in-frame ones; the method was immunoSEQ multiplex PCR. This table has about 270,000 clones, 84% appearing once. Specimen: peripheral blood. The receptors were sampled from a human donor in a cohort sampled during active COVID-19. Both conserved end residues are part of each CDR3. D genes are given only for firm matches.

J gene	D gene	V gene	CDR3 protein	CDR3 DNA
TRBJ2-4	TRBD1	TRBV18	CASSLGQGVYF	TGTGCCAGCTCACTGGGACAGGGGGTTTACTTC
TRBJ2-6	-	TRBV11-2	CASSLVRTGANVLTF	TGTGCCAGCAGCTTAGTGAGGACTGGGGCCAACGTCCTGACTTTC
TRBJ2-5	-	TRBV6-1	CASSEGRLQYQETQYF	TGTGCCAGCAGTGAGGGGCGGTTACAGTACCAAGAGACCCAGTACTTC
TRBJ1-5	-	TRBV7-8	CASSLVRVQGLDQPQHF	TGTGCCAGCAGCTTAGTAAGGGTACAGGGCCTGGATCAGCCCCAGCATTTT
TRBJ1-1	-	TRBV5-5	CASSSPNREAFF	TGTGCCAGCAGCTCCCCCAATAGAGAAGCTTTCTTT
TRBJ2-2	-	TRBV6-2/TRBV6-3	CASSYSISSSAGELFF	TGTGCCAGCAGTTACTCGATTAGTTCTAGCGCCGGGGAGCTGTTTTTT
TRBJ1-6	-	TRBV5-6	CASSLFGAGSPLHF	TGTGCCAGCAGCTTGTTTGGGGCGGGGTCACCCCTCCACTTT
TRBJ1-6	-	TRBV5-1	CASSFGEGDSPLHF	TGCGCCAGCAGCTTCGGGGAAGGAGATTCACCCCTCCACTTT
TRBJ2-3	TRBD2	TRBV14	CASSQGPLSSGRGDTQYF	TGTGCCAGCAGCCAAGGCCCCCTCTCTAGCGGGAGGGGAGATACGCAGTATTTT
TRBJ2-7	-	TRBV9	CASSVGAFYEQYF	TGTGCCAGCAGCGTAGGGGCCTTCTACGAGCAGTACTTC
TRBJ1-6	TRBD1	TRBV5-5	CASSPRTGASYNSPLHF	TGTGCCAGCAGCCCAAGGACAGGAGCCTCCTATAATTCACCCCTCCACTTT